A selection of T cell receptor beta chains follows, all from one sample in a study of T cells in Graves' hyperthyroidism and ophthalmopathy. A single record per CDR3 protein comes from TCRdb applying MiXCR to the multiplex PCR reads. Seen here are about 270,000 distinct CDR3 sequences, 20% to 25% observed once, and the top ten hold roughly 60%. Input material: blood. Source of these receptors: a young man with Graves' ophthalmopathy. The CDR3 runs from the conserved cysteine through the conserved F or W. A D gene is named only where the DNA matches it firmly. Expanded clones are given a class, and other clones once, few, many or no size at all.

CASSLVGTGSRAGELFF | TGTGCCAGCAGCTTGGTAGGGACAGGGTCGAGGGCCGGGGAGCTGTTTTTT | TRBV11-3 | few | TRBD1 | TRBJ2-2
CASSLRNEKLFF | TGTGCCAGCAGTCTCCGTAATGAAAAACTGTTTTTT | TRBV5-5 | few | . | TRBJ1-4
CASSQGSGSNEQFF | TGTGCCAGCAGCCAAGGTAGCGGGAGTAATGAGCAGTTCTTC | TRBV4-2 | . | TRBD2 | TRBJ2-1
CASSQLRQLGTEAFF | TGTGCCAGCAGCCAACTTCGGCAGCTCGGGACTGAAGCTTTCTTT | TRBV3-1 | many | . | TRBJ1-1
CASSFGVPPDTQYF | TGTGCCAGCAGCTTCGGGGTTCCCCCAGATACGCAGTATTTT | TRBV7-3 | many | . | TRBJ2-3
CAISAGTNEKLFF | TGTGCCATCAGTGCAGGTACCAATGAAAAACTGTTTTTT | TRBV10-3 | once | . | TRBJ1-4
CSASKSGQARNQPQHF | TGCAGTGCTAGCAAATCGGGACAGGCCCGCAATCAGCCCCAGCATTTT | TRBV20-1 | many | TRBD1 | TRBJ1-5
CSVAQVDANVLTF | TGCAGCGTTGCACAGGTGGATGCCAACGTCCTGACTTTC | TRBV29-1 | . | . | TRBJ2-6
CASSSTESTDTQYF | TGCGCCAGCAGCTCGACGGAAAGCACAGATACGCAGTATTTT | TRBV5-1 | . | . | TRBJ2-3
CASSPRTSGPTTGELFF | TGCGCCAGCAGCCCAAGGACTAGCGGACCTACCACCGGGGAGCTGTTTTTT | TRBV5-1 | . | TRBD2 | TRBJ2-2
CSGDNRGLPEAFF | TGCAGTGGGGATAACAGGGGGCTCCCTGAAGCTTTCTTT | TRBV20-1 | . | TRBD1 | TRBJ1-1